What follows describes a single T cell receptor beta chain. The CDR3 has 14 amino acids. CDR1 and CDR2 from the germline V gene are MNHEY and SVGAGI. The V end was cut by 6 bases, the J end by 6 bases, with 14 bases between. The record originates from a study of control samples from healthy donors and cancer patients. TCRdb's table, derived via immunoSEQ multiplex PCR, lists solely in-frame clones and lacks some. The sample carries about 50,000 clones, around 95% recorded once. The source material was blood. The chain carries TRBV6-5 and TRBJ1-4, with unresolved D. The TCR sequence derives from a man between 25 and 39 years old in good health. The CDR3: CASSSVGSYEKLFF. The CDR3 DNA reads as TGTGCCAGCAGCTCTGTAGGGAGCTATGAAAAACTGTTTTTT.